The present TCR beta chain was sequenced within a study of CD8 T cells in ankylosing spondylitis. Study-wide results and caveats: Prior work had noted some motif variants in reactive arthritis blood and synovial fluid.

Per germline, CDR1 MNHEY and CDR2 SMNVEV (reference sequence). The CDR3 sequence is 12 residues long. The V segment lost 6 bases and the J segment 11 bases; nucleotides outside the gene matches: 7. As to this clonotype: No antigen is known for it.

TCRdb ran MiXCR on the 5' RACE reads and lists one entry per CDR3 protein. The sample yields nearly 250,000 distinct CDR3 sequences, about 30% seen once. The sequence derives from a male donor with ankylosing spondylitis or in good health (not recorded which). Sequences were obtained from blood, either unsorted or a sorted T cell fraction (not recorded which). The chain uses TRBV27 and TRBJ2-1; 7 bases agree with TRBD1. CDR3 DNA sequence: TGTGCCAGCAGGGTATGGACAGGCAAGCAGTTCTTC. Protein sequence: CASRVWTGKQFF.